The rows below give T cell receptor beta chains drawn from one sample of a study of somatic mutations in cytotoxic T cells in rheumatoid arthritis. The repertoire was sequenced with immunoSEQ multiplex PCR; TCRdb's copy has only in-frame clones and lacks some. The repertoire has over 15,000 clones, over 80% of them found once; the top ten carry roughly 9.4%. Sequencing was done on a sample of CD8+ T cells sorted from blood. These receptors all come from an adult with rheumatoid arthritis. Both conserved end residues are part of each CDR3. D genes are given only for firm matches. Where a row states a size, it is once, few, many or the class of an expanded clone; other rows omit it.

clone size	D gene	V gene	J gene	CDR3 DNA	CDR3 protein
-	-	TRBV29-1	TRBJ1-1	TGCAGCGTTGAGGGTACAGGGAAAGGAGCTTTCTTT	CSVEGTGKGAFF
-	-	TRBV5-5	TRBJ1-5	TGTGCCAGCAGCTTGGAAGGGAACAATCAGCCCCAGCATTTT	CASSLEGNNQPQHF
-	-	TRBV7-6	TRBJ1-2	TGTGCCAGCAGCCCCCGGGAATCCACTTCAGCAGGCTACACCTTC	CASSPRESTSAGYTF
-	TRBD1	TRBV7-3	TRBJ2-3	TGTGCCAGCAGCCCAGGGGGCGGGGCGGATACGCAGTATTTT	CASSPGGGADTQYF
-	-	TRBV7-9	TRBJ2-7	TGTGCCAGCAGCTCCGGGTCGGGCGAGCAGTACTTC	CASSSGSGEQYF
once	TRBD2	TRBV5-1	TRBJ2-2	TGCGCCAGCAGCTTCAGACTAGCGGGGGGCCCGAACACCGGGGAGCTGTTTTTT	CASSFRLAGGPNTGELFF
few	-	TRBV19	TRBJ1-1	TGTGCCAGTAGTATAGGGGAGAACACTGAAGCTTTCTTT	CASSIGENTEAFF
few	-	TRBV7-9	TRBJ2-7	TGTGCCAGCAGCAGCCGGGACTCGCTCCGGGGGGAGCAGTACTTC	CASSSRDSLRGEQYF
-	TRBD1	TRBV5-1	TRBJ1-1	TGCGCCAGCAGCTGGGGGACAGGGGAGAGGACTGAAGCTTTCTTT	CASSWGTGERTEAFF
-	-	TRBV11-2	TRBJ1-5	TGTGCCAGCAGTTCGGCGGGGGCGGGAAAGCCCCAGCATTTT	CASSSAGAGKPQHF
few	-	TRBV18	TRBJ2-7	TGTGCCAGCTCGCCCTCCCCTGAAGAGCAGTACTTC	CASSPSPEEQYF
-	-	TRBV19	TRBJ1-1	TGTGCCAGTATCAAAGACAGTCTAGAAGCTTTCTTT	CASIKDSLEAFF
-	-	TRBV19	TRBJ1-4	TGTGCCAGTAGGGCAGAAAATAATGAAAAACTGTTTTTT	CASRAENNEKLFF
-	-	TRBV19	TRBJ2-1	TGTGCCAGCCACGGGGGACATACAACAAGTGAGCAGTTCTTC	CASHGGHTTSEQFF
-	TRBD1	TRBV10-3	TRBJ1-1	TGTGCCATCGGCCGAGGACAGGGAGAGTTGTTCACTGAAGCTTTCTTT	CAIGRGQGELFTEAFF
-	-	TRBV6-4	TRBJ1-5	TGTGCCAGCAGTATCGGGGTCAATCAGCCCCAGCATTTT	CASSIGVNQPQHF
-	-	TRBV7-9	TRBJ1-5	TGTGCCAGTGTAGGGGATGCGGATCAGCCCCAGCATTTT	CASVGDADQPQHF
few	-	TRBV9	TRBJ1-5	TGTGCCAGCAGCGTAGGTGTGGCATCTGGGCAGCCCCAGCATTTT	CASSVGVASGQPQHF
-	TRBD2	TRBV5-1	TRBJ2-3	TGCGCCAGCAGCTCTCCGGGACTAGCGGATACGCAGTATTTT	CASSSPGLADTQYF
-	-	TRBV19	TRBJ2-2	TGTGCCAGCACTGACTGGACGGGGGCGAACACCGGGGAGCTGTTTTTT	CASTDWTGANTGELFF
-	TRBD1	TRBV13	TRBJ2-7	TGTGCCAGCAGCTCGCGGGACAGGGGTCTAAGCTCCTACGAGCAGTACTTC	CASSSRDRGLSSYEQYF
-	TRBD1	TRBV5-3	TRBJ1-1	TGTGCCAGAAGCTTAGGACAGGGAATGAACACTGAAGCTTTCTTT	CARSLGQGMNTEAFF
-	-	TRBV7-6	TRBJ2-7	TGTGCCAGCAGCTTAGGGGCCTGGGCAGGGGGGATCGAGCAGTACTTC	CASSLGAWAGGIEQYF